This T cell receptor beta chain was obtained from a study of long-term antiretroviral therapy in people with HIV. Across the whole study: About a decade before 2015, the earliest samples were taken when ART was typically delayed. Findings of the study overall: Pre-ART expanded TRB clones stayed dominant throughout, though often decreasing after ART.

Running of the v3.0 immunoSEQ assay took place at survey level. Sequencing was intended to reach 40,000-50,000 T-cell genomes per sample. TCRdb's table, derived via immunoSEQ multiplex PCR, lists solely in-frame clones and lacks some. The profile shows about 24,000 clones, 81% of them singletons. V lost 5 bases and J lost 5; bases outside the gene matches: 6. This CDR3 is built from 15 residues. CDR1 and CDR2 from the germline V gene are MDHEN and SYDVKM. With regard to this clone: The target antigen is unknown.

This receptor was taken from a young woman with HIV. The starting material was unsorted PBMCs, obtained at the start of antiretroviral therapy, before treatment. The genes are TRBV28 and TRBJ2-2; 9 bases align to TRBD1. The CDR3 bases are TGTGCCAGCAGTAGGACAGGGGCTGGGACCGGGGAGCTGTTTTTT. Amino acid sequence: CASSRTGAGTGELFF. The complete variable domain, with remaining parts taken from reference TRBV28 and TRBJ2-2, reads DVKVTQSSRYLVKRTGEKVFLECVQDMDHENMFWYRQDPGLGLRLIYFSYDVKMKEKGDIPEGYSVSREKKERFSLILESASTNQTSMYLCASSRTGAGTGELFFGEGSRLTVL.